One and the same sample provided the 9 T cell receptor beta chains below, sequenced in a study of shared clonotypes between healthy human individuals. Using immunoSEQ multiplex PCR, the repertoire was profiled, and TCRdb retains in-frame clones only, with some absent. The sample has over a million clones; 60% to 80% are singletons. The sample comprised memory CD4+ T cells sorted from blood. Subset meaning: CD45RA-negative fraction. All receptors derive from a man between 18 and 29 years old in good health.

The rearrangement links TRBV7-2 to TRBJ1-6, with unresolved D. V lost 5 bases and J lost 9, with 17 bases in between. Germline values: CDR1 SGHTA, CDR2 FQGNSA. The CDR3 is 15 residues long. The CDR3 DNA reads as TGTGCCAGCAGCCCGAGGGCGGGCCGGGGTTCACCCCTCCACTTT. Translating gives CASSPRAGRGSPLHF. Complete variable domain (other parts from reference TRBV7-2 and TRBJ1-6): GAGVSQSPSNKVTEKGKDVELRCDPISGHTALYWYRQSLGQGLEFLIYFQGNSAPDKSGLPSDRFSAERTGGSVSTLTIQRTQQEDSAVYLCASSPRAGRGSPLHFGNGTRLTVT.

The chain joins TRBV5-8 to TRBJ1-1; maybe TRBD1 (5 bases). Germline values: CDR1 SGHTS, CDR2 YDEGEE. The V end was cut by 0 bases, the J end by 2 bases, with 14 bases between. The CDR3 sequence is 16 residues long. The CDR3 DNA sequence: TGTGCCAGCAGCTTGGATGGGGCAGGAGCTAACACTGAAGCTTTCTTT. Translation: CASSLDGAGANTEAFF.

This rearrangement joins TRBV9 to TRBJ1-5; D is perhaps TRBD1 (6 bases). Trimming left V 4 bases short and J 4 bases short, with 15 bases between. The length of the CDR3 is 15 residues. Germline V gene lookup returns CDR1 SGDLS and CDR2 YYNGEE. CDR3 bases: TGTGCCAGCAGCCCAGGGGAAAAGGGGAATCAGCCCCAGCATTTT. Protein sequence: CASSPGEKGNQPQHF.

This sequence joins TRBV6-1 and TRBJ1-1; D remains unclear. CDR1 MNHNS and CDR2 SASEGT come from the germline V gene. V was trimmed by 4 bases and J by 1 base, leaving 10 bases between them. The CDR3 consists of 14 residues. The CDR3 is CASSVEQTNTEAFF. The CDR3 bases are TGTGCCAGCAGTGTGGAACAGACGAACACTGAAGCTTTCTTT.

The rearrangement uses TRBV28 and TRBJ1-4; 7 nucleotides line up with TRBD1. The CDR3 is 15 amino acids. V lost 5 bases and J lost 4; bases outside the gene matches: 7. CDR1 is MDHEN and CDR2 is SYDVKM in the germline V gene. The CDR3 sequence is CASSVPGQINEKLFF. In DNA form, the CDR3 reads TGTGCCAGCAGTGTCCCGGGACAGATTAATGAAAAACTGTTTTTT. Full variable domain (outside the CDR3, taken from reference TRBV28 and TRBJ1-4): DVKVTQSSRYLVKRTGEKVFLECVQDMDHENMFWYRQDPGLGLRLIYFSYDVKMKEKGDIPEGYSVSREKKERFSLILESASTNQTSMYLCASSVPGQINEKLFFGSGTQLSVL.

The CDR3 here is CASSARDGAKNIQYF. CDR3 DNA sequence: TGTGCCAGCAGCGCACGCGATGGGGCCAAAAACATTCAGTACTTC. The chain carries TRBV28 and TRBJ2-4; D is ambiguous. This CDR3 contains 15 residues. Germline lookup yields CDR1 MDHEN and CDR2 SYDVKM. V lost 6 bases and J lost 1, with 13 bases in between.

This clone appeared a single time. Only one base separates this from a far larger clonotype, so it likely reflects a read error. V usage is TRBV7-9 and J usage is TRBJ2-2; D possibly corresponds to TRBD2 (5 bases). This CDR3 contains 14 residues. Per the germline V gene, CDR1 is SEHNR and CDR2 is FQNEAQ (reference sequence). The DNA for the CDR3 is TGTGCCAGCAGCCCTTCGAAGAACACCGGGGAGCCGTTTTTT. Translation: CASSPSKNTGEPFF.

The chain recombines TRBV4-1 with TRBJ1-4; the match to TRBD1 covers 9 bases. The CDR3 sequence is 17 residues long. Trimming cost V 0 bases and J 7 bases; bases outside gene matches: 9. CDR1 and CDR2 from the germline V gene are MGHRA and YSYEKL. The chain's CDR3 is CASSQDHTTGGGEKLFF. The CDR3 region has the DNA TGCGCCAGCAGCCAAGATCACACGACAGGGGGTGGTGAAAAACTGTTTTTT.

The rearrangement links TRBV7-8 to TRBJ1-4; 8 nucleotides align to TRBD1. Germline trimming cut 3 bases from V and 15 bases from J; bases unmatched to any gene: 9. The CDR3 spans 13 residues. CDR1 is SGHVS and CDR2 is FQNEAQ in the germline V gene. For the CDR3, the DNA is TGTGCCAGCAGCTTTACCGCAACAGGGGGGTTGTTTTTT. It translates to CASSFTATGGLFF.